The present TCR beta chain was sequenced within a study of identical twins. Using its own MiXCR run on the 5' RACE reads, TCRdb lists one record per CDR3 protein. The sample includes hundreds of thousands of distinct CDR3 sequences, around 8.8% of them seen just once. With V trimmed by 5 bases and J by 6 bases, 11 bases remained unmatched. The CDR3 is 17 amino acids. This clonotype was counted at least ten times. These sequences were also reported in another study, on yellow fever vaccine responses in identical twins.

The material sequenced was memory (CD45RO+) T cells sorted from blood. The sequence was obtained from a woman between 18 and 29 years old in good health. The chain combines TRBV12-3 or TRBV12-4 with TRBJ2-2, with 11 positions matching TRBD2. The CDR3 reads CASSASLAGGFAGELFF. The CDR3 DNA is TGTGCCAGCAGTGCGAGCTTAGCGGGAGGGTTTGCCGGGGAGCTGTTTTTT.